These 9 T cell receptor beta chains were all obtained from the same sample, sequenced in a study of T cells of healthy individuals. TCRdb used MiXCR to reprocess the 5' RACE reads, holding one entry per CDR3 protein. The sample consists of 45,000 to 60,000 distinct CDR3 sequences, 14% to 15% of them appearing once. Every receptor here comes from a human donor in good health.

This clonotype was observed a handful of times. The CDR3 DNA follows: TGTGCCAGCAGCTTAGTAGGGGAAGAGACCCAGTACTTC. It is translated as CASSLVGEETQYF. The J gene is TRBJ2-5, the V gene TRBV5-6; possibly TRBD1 for D (5 bases). Germline CDR1 and CDR2: SGHDT and YYEEEE. The CDR3 covers 13 residues. V was shortened by 2 bases and J by 3 bases, with 8 bases between the two germline ends.

This clonotype was detected ten times or more. The genes are TRBV5-5 and TRBJ2-7, with 7 bases lining up with TRBD1. The CDR3 spans 16 residues. CDR1 is SGHKS and CDR2 is YYEKEE in the germline V gene (reference sequence). V shed 2 bases, J shed 1 base, and the junction held 9 bases outside the gene matches. The CDR3: CASSFRGSGQSYEQYF. Here the CDR3 DNA reads TGTGCCAGCAGCTTTCGTGGCTCGGGACAGTCCTACGAGCAGTACTTC.

This clonotype was observed at least ten times. The rearrangement uses TRBV20-1 and TRBJ2-7; D not certain. The CDR3 is 13 residues long. Germline CDR1 and CDR2: DFQATT and SNEGSKA (reference sequence). The ends were cut back, 0 bases at V and 3 bases at J, with 9 bases in the middle. The CDR3 reads CSARDYVSYEQYF. CDR3 in DNA: TGCAGTGCTAGAGATTATGTCAGCTACGAGCAGTACTTC.

The CDR3 loop reads CSVERGETEAFF. The CDR3 DNA sequence: TGCAGCGTCGAACGGGGGGAAACCGAAGCTTTCTTT. V is TRBV29-1 and J is TRBJ1-1, with a weak D call TRBD1 (5 bases). CDR1 and CDR2 from the germline V gene are SQVTM and ANQGSEA. The CDR3 runs 12 residues. V shed 6 bases and J shed 8 bases, with 16 bases lying between them.

This clonotype was seen many times. The chain carries TRBV12-3 or TRBV12-4 and TRBJ2-7; D ambiguous. The CDR3 has 14 residues. Trimming shortened V by 3 bases and J by 0 bases, and 9 bases separated the two germline ends. CDR3 residues: CASSFGPNSYEQYF. The DNA for the CDR3 is TGTGCCAGCAGTTTCGGACCGAACTCCTACGAGCAGTACTTC.

This clonotype was observed at least ten times. J is TRBJ2-2 and V is TRBV10-3, with D possibly being TRBD1 (5 bases). The CDR3 covers 17 residues. V lost 0 bases to trimming and J lost 3 bases, with 14 bases between them. Germline loops: CDR1 ENHRY, CDR2 SYGVKD. CDR3 nucleotides: TGTGCCATCAGTGAGTCAGGGGCGATAAGTTACACCGGGGAGCTGTTTTTT. Translated, it gives CAISESGAISYTGELFF.

The sample holds a few counts of this clonotype. V usage is TRBV5-1 and J usage is TRBJ2-3, with D perhaps matching TRBD1 or TRBD2 (5 bases each). The germline V gene encodes CDR1 SGHRS and CDR2 YFSETQ. The ends were cut back, 6 bases at V and 0 bases at J, with 14 bases in the middle. The CDR3 runs to 15 residues. The CDR3, as DNA: TGCGCCAGCACCGTAGGCGAGGGGAGCACAGATACGCAGTATTTT. This translates into CASTVGEGSTDTQYF.

This clonotype was counted between two and nine times. The rearrangement uses TRBV5-1 and TRBJ2-1; a weak D match, TRBD1 (6 bases). The CDR3 is made up of 15 amino acids. The germline V and J ends were trimmed by 4 bases and 0 bases, with 11 bases remaining between them. CDR1 is SGHRS and CDR2 is YFSETQ in the germline V gene. CDR3 amino acids: CASSEQGSSYNEQFF. The CDR3 bases are TGCGCCAGCAGCGAACAGGGTAGCTCCTACAATGAGCAGTTCTTC. Filled out from reference TRBV5-1 and TRBJ2-1, the complete variable domain reads KAGVTQTPRYLIKTRGQQVTLSCSPISGHRSVSWYQQTPGQGLQFLFEYFSETQRNKGNFPGRFSGRQFSNSRSEMNVSTLELGDSALYLCASSEQGSSYNEQFFGPGTRLTVL.

Only one count was recorded for this clonotype. Mismatch with germline at one junction end may stem from a read error. The genes are TRBV5-1 and TRBJ2-3, with D maybe TRBD1 (5 bases). The germline V gene encodes CDR1 SGHRS and CDR2 YFSETQ. CDR3 length equals 13 residues. The CDR3 sequence is CASSLGPADTQYF. Here the CDR3 DNA reads TGTGCCAGCAGCTTGGGGCCGGCAGATACGCAGTATTTT.